These 10 T cell receptor beta chains originate from one sample sequenced in a study of human T cells and chemical hapten exposure. Described time point: pre-sensitization, week 0. Treatment: therapeutic diphenylcyclopropenone sensitization with weekly scalp DPC. TCRdb passed the RACE reads through MiXCR, listing each CDR3 protein once. In the table there are approximately 52,000 distinct CDR3 sequences, 9.4% of which are singletons. The sample consisted of whole blood, taken in connection with sensitization to the hapten diphenylcyclopropenone (DPC). These receptor sequences come from a woman in her thirties or forties with alopecia areata. Some clones in this sample may be carry-over from other donors' samples.

This clonotype has ten or more counts. The chain has TRBV29-1 and TRBJ2-7, with TRBD1 matching over 8 bases. Germline-derived CDR1 and CDR2 are SQVTM and ANQGSEA. V was pared by 2 bases and J by 7 bases, with 10 bases of the junction left unmatched. The CDR3 is 14 amino acids. The CDR3 reads CSVERQGALGEQYF. CDR3 sequence (DNA): TGCAGCGTTGAACGGCAGGGGGCGCTGGGGGAGCAGTACTTC.

CDR3 sequence: CASSQDNGQSQHF. The CDR3 bases are TGTGCCAGCAGCCAAGATAACGGGCAGTCCCAGCATTTT. The V gene is TRBV14, the J gene TRBJ1-5; D gene uncertain. With 0 bases removed from V and 11 bases from J, the gap between germline ends came to 11 bases. CDR3 length: 13 residues. Germline CDR1 and CDR2: SGHDN and FVKESK.

This clonotype was seen repeatedly, ten times or more. This chain uses TRBV28 with TRBJ1-5; D unresolved. The CDR3 totals 13 residues. Trimming took 4 bases from V and 5 from J, leaving 9 bases between them. Germline CDR1 is MDHEN and CDR2 is SYDVKM. The CDR3 sequence: CASSSQLDQPQHF. CDR3 DNA: TGTGCCAGCAGTTCACAGTTGGATCAGCCCCAGCATTTT.

DNA of the CDR3: TGTGCCAGCAGTTTAATTAGCGGGGGGAACGAGCAGTACTTC. It translates to CASSLISGGNEQYF. The chain joins TRBV28 to TRBJ2-7; 10 bases map to TRBD2. The CDR3 runs to 14 residues. V shed 2 bases, J shed 5 bases, and the junction held 3 bases outside the gene matches. Germline lookup yields CDR1 MDHEN and CDR2 SYDVKM. The variable domain in full, with the rest retrieved from reference TRBV28 and TRBJ2-7, is DVKVTQSSRYLVKRTGEKVFLECVQDMDHENMFWYRQDPGLGLRLIYFSYDVKMKEKGDIPEGYSVSREKKERFSLILESASTNQTSMYLCASSLISGGNEQYFGPGTRLTVT.

The J gene is TRBJ2-1, the V gene TRBV15, with 8 bases aligning to TRBD1. The junction had 12 bases not matched to a gene; V was cut back by 4 bases and J by 7 bases. There are 16 residues in the CDR3. In germline, CDR1 is LNHNV, CDR2 YYDKDF (reference sequence). The CDR3 DNA follows: TGTGCCACCAGCACCCCCGACAGGGGAAGGTCGAATGAGCAGTTCTTC. Its protein product is CATSTPDRGRSNEQFF.

V and J are TRBV6-2 or TRBV6-3 and TRBJ2-2; a possible D gene is TRBD1 (6 bases). Germline CDR1 MNHEY, CDR2 SVGEGT. The CDR3 extends over 16 amino acids. Trimming removed 7 bases from V and 3 bases from J, with 18 bases in between. CDR3 protein: CASTQRGFGDTGELFF. The CDR3 DNA follows: TGTGCCAGCACCCAAAGGGGGTTCGGGGACACCGGGGAGCTGTTTTTT.

This clonotype was recorded at least ten times. CDR3 amino acids: CASSLTFPGELFF. The CDR3 DNA reads TGTGCCAGCAGCTTGACATTCCCCGGGGAGCTGTTTTTT. The chain uses TRBV7-2 and TRBJ2-2; D not certain. This CDR3 is 13 amino acids long. Germline-derived CDR1 and CDR2 are SGHTA and FQGNSA. V lost 3 bases and J 6 bases, leaving 8 bases between the germline ends.

This chain links TRBV2 with TRBJ1-1, with TRBD1 as a possible D gene (5 bases). The CDR3 consists of 14 residues. V lost 2 bases and J lost 3, with 10 bases in between. The germline gives CDR1 SNHLY, CDR2 FYNNEI. The CDR3 coding sequence is TGTGCCAGCAGTGAACAGGGTAGAGACACTGAAGCTTTCTTT. Amino acid sequence: CASSEQGRDTEAFF.

This clonotype has at least ten counts. V is TRBV29-1 and J is TRBJ2-2, with 7 bases aligning to TRBD1. V lost 5 bases and J lost 6; bases outside the gene matches: 6. The CDR3 loop spans 13 amino acids. Per germline, CDR1 SQVTM and CDR2 ANQGSEA. DNA for the CDR3: TGCAGCGTTTCACAGGGGATCTCCGGGGAGCTGTTTTTT. It translates to CSVSQGISGELFF.

The rearrangement links TRBV5-1 to TRBJ1-6; no reliable D call. V was shortened by 5 bases and J by 8 bases, with 11 bases between the two germline ends. The germline gives CDR1 SGHRS, CDR2 YFSETQ. CDR3 length: 13 amino acids. The CDR3 here is CASRATTDSPLHF. The CDR3 nucleotides are TGCGCCAGCAGGGCGACGACGGATTCACCCCTCCACTTT.